The 5 T cell receptor beta chains in this list originate from one sample, sequenced in a study of shared clonotypes between healthy human individuals. Profiled with immunoSEQ multiplex PCR; TCRdb holds only in-frame clones, not every one. This sample has 150,000 to 200,000 clones; about 93% occur once, and the top ten carry approximately 0.07%. Sequencing was performed on naive CD4+ T cells sorted from blood. Subset indicated: CD45RA+ positively selected. These receptors originate from a woman in her twenties or thirties in good health.

This clone was seen only a few times. J is TRBJ2-7 and V is TRBV5-1; 14 bases agree with TRBD2. Per germline, CDR1 SGHRS and CDR2 YFSETQ. V shed 2 bases, J shed 12 bases, and the junction held 7 bases outside the gene matches. The CDR3 totals 14 residues. CDR3 nucleotides: TGCGCCAGCAGCTTCGGACTAGCGGGAGGTTGGCTGTACTTC. The encoded protein is CASSFGLAGGWLYF. The full variable domain, rest sourced from reference TRBV5-1 and TRBJ2-7, is KAGVTQTPRYLIKTRGQQVTLSCSPISGHRSVSWYQQTPGQGLQFLFEYFSETQRNKGNFPGRFSGRQFSNSRSEMNVSTLELGDSALYLCASSFGLAGGWLYFGPGTRLTVT.

The chain joins TRBV7-9 to TRBJ1-2; D is possibly TRBD1 (5 bases). Trimming cost V 5 bases and J 7 bases, with 17 bases left between them. This CDR3 contains 14 residues. CDR1 and CDR2 from the germline V gene are SEHNR and FQNEAQ (reference sequence). The CDR3: CASSVRGAFGGYTF. The CDR3 nucleotides read TGTGCCAGCAGCGTAAGGGGAGCCTTTGGTGGCTACACCTTC.

A few counts support this clone. The rearrangement uses TRBV9 and TRBJ2-7, with no clear D. CDR1 SGDLS and CDR2 YYNGEE come from the germline V gene. The CDR3 loop spans 9 amino acids. Trimming removed 10 bases from V and 4 bases from J, with 6 bases in between. The CDR3 here is CAERYEQYF. The CDR3 DNA sequence: TGTGCCGAGAGATACGAGCAGTACTTC.

The chain carries TRBV14 and TRBJ2-6; weak D call: TRBD2 (5 bases). Per the germline V gene, CDR1 is SGHDN and CDR2 is FVKESK. The V and J ends lost 4 bases and 1 base respectively, with 20 bases between them. The CDR3 has 19 residues. The CDR3 region has the DNA TGTGCCAGCAGCCTGATCGCCGGGGTACTTAGGTCTGGGGCCAACGTCCTGACTTTC. Translated, it gives CASSLIAGVLRSGANVLTF.

About this clone: A read error may account for a junction end that differs from germline. This rearrangement joins TRBV2 to TRBJ2-7, with a tentative D call TRBD2 (5 bases). Per the germline V gene, CDR1 is SNHLY and CDR2 is FYNNEI. The CDR3 contains 10 residues. As DNA, the CDR3 is TGTACCAGCAGTGGCGGGGAGCAGTACTTC. Translating it yields CTSSGGEQYF.